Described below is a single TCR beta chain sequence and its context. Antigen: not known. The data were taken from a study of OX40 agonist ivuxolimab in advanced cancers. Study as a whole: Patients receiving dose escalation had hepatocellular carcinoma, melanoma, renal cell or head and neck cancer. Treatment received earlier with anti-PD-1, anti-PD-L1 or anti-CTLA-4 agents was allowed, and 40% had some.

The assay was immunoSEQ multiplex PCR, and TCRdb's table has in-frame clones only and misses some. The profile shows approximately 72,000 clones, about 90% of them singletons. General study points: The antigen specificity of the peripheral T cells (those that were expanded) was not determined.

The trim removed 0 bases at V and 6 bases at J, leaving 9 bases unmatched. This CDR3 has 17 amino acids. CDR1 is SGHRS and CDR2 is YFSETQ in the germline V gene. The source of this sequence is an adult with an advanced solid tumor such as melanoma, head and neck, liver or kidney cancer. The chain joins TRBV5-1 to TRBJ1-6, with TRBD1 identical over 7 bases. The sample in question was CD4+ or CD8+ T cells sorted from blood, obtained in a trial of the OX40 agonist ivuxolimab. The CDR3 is CASSLAAPRDSNSPLHF. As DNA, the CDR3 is TGCGCCAGCAGCTTGGCCGCCCCCAGGGACAGTAATTCACCCCTCCACTTT.